A single sample gave rise to the 4 T cell receptor beta chains below, sequenced in a study of T-cell reconstitution after alpha-beta-depleted transplantation in children. Unique molecular identifiers were incorporated when the TCRbeta library was constructed. TCRdb processed the PCR reads anew with MiXCR; each CDR3 protein has one entry. The top ten hold around 2.4% of the sample, which has 330,000 or so distinct CDR3 sequences, approximately 10% seen once. The starting material was PBMCs from the stem cell graft donor, obtained from the stem cell graft. These receptors were collected from a human donor who donated a stem cell graft to a child with acute lymphoblastic leukemia.

The DNA of the CDR3 is TGTGCCAGCAGCTCACCCCGGGAGAGCAATCAGCCCCAGCATTTT. Translated, it gives CASSSPRESNQPQHF. This chain connects TRBV7-9 to TRBJ1-5; D gene uncertain. Trimming removed 4 bases from V and 1 base from J, with 11 bases in between. The CDR3 covers 15 residues. Per the germline V gene, CDR1 is SEHNR and CDR2 is FQNEAQ (reference sequence).

The chain carries TRBV7-3 and TRBJ2-7; D is tentatively TRBD1 or TRBD2 (5 bases each). Germline V gene sequence: CDR1 SGHTA, CDR2 FQGTGA. Trimming stripped 1 base from V and 0 bases from J, with 25 bases between. The CDR3 consists of 20 residues. The CDR3 coding sequence is TGTGCCAGCAGCTTAAAGGGGCTAAATCTGGGACCGCAAAGCTCCTACGAGCAGTACTTC. Translating it yields CASSLKGLNLGPQSSYEQYF.

There are many counts of this clonotype. The chain is built from TRBV10-3 and TRBJ2-7; D ambiguous. The CDR3 is 15 amino acids. In germline, CDR1 is ENHRY, CDR2 SYGVKD. Trimming shortened V by 2 bases and J by 3 bases, and 14 bases separated the two germline ends. The CDR3 region is CAISEPPPGRYEQYF. The CDR3 DNA reads as TGTGCCATCAGTGAGCCGCCTCCCGGTCGCTACGAGCAGTACTTC.

Many counts were recorded for this clonotype. The rearrangement links TRBV20-1 to TRBJ2-3; D remains unclear. Looked up from germline, CDR1 is DFQATT and CDR2 is SNEGSKA (reference sequence). V was clipped by 2 bases and J by 4 bases, with 4 bases between them. There are 11 residues in the CDR3. The CDR3 sequence is CSARRADTQYF. The CDR3 coding sequence is TGCAGTGCTAGAAGGGCAGATACGCAGTATTTT.